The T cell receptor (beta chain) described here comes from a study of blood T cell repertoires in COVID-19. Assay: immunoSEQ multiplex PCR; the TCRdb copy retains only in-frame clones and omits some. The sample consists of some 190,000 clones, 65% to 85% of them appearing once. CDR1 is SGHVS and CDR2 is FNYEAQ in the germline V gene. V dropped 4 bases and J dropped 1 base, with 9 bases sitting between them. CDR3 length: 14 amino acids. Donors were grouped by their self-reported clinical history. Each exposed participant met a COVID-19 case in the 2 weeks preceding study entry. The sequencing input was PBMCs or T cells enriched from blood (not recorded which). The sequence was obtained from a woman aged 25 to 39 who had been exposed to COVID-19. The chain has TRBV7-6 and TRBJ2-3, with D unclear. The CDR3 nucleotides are TGTGCCAGCAGCTCGCTACCGGGCACAGATACGCAGTATTTT. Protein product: CASSSLPGTDTQYF.